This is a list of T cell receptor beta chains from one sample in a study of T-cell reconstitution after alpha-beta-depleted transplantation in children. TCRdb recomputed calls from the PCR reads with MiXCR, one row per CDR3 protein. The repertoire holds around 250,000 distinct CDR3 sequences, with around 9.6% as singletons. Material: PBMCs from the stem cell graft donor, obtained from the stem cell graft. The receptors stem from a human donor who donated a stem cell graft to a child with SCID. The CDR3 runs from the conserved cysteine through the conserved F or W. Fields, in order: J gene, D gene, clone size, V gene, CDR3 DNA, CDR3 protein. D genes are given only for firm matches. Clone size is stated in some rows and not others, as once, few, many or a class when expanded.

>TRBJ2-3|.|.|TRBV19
TGTGCCAGTAGTATAGACGGCACAGATACGCAGTATTTT
CASSIDGTDTQYF
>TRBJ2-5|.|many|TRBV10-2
TGCGCCAGCACCTCTCGGGAGACCCAGTACTTC
CASTSRETQYF
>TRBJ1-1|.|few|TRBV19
TGTGCCAGTAGTGTACAGAACACTGAAGCTTTCTTT
CASSVQNTEAFF
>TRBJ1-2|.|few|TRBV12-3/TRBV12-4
TGTGCCAGCAGTTTAGTCCCAGGGTTGAACTATGGCTACACCTTC
CASSLVPGLNYGYTF
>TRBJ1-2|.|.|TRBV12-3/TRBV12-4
TGTGCCAGCGAGGATGGCTACACCTTC
CASEDGYTF
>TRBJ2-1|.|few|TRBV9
TGTGCCAGCAGCGTAGTATCCCGTATGGATGAGCAGTTCTTC
CASSVVSRMDEQFF
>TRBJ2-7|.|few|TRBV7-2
TGTGCCAGCAGCTATATGACAGCATACTACGAGCAGTACTTC
CASSYMTAYYEQYF
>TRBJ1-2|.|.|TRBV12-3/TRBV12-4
TGTGCCAGCATGGGGGTTAAGAGTGGAGGCTACACCTTC
CASMGVKSGGYTF
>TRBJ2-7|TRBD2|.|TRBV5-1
TGCGCCAGCAGAAGGGCTAGCGGGGAAGACGAGCAGTACTTC
CASRRASGEDEQYF
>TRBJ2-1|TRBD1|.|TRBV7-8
TGTGCCAGCAGCCTATCACAGACAGGGTTGGGTGAGCAGTTCTTC
CASSLSQTGLGEQFF
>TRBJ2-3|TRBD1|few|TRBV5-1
TGCGCCAGCAGCTTGGGAGACAGGGAGACAGATACGCAGTATTTT
CASSLGDRETDTQYF
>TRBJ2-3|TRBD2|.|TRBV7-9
TGTGCCAGCAGCTCCAGGGAGGGCTCTAGCACAGATACGCAGTATTTT
CASSSREGSSTDTQYF
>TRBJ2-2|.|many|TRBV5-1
TGCGCCAGCAGCTTACAGGTGGCCGGGGAGCTGTTTTTT
CASSLQVAGELFF
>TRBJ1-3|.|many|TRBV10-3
.
CAISESTSGRVNTIYF
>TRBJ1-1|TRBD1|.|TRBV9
TGTGCCAGCAGCGTAGCTCTCAGGGGGTCTGAAGCTTTCTTT
CASSVALRGSEAFF
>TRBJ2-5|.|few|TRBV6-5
TGTGCCAGCAGTTACTCCCCAGGGCGGTCCGAGACCCAGTACTTC
CASSYSPGRSETQYF
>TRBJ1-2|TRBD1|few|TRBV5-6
TGTGCCAGCAGCTACTCCTGGAGGGACAGGGATAACTATGGCTACACCTTC
CASSYSWRDRDNYGYTF
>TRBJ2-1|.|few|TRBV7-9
TGTGCCAGCAGCTTCTTGAGGGTAGGAGATGAGCAGTTCTTC
CASSFLRVGDEQFF
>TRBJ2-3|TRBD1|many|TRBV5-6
TGTGCCAGCAGCACAACCCGGACAGGGGGCCCAGATACGCAGTATTTT
CASSTTRTGGPDTQYF
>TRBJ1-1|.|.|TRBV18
TGTGCCAGCTCACCGGTCCTTGGGAACACTGAAGCTTTCTTT
CASSPVLGNTEAFF
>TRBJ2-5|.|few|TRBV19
TGTGCCAGTAGTAACTTTGTCCCGGAAGAGACCCAGTACTTC
CASSNFVPEETQYF
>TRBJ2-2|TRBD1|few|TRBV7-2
TGTGCCAGCAGCTTAGTGGGGACAGCCTTGAACACCGGGGAGCTGTTTTTT
CASSLVGTALNTGELFF
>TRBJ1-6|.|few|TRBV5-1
TGCGCCAGCAGCTTGCCGACGAGCTCCTATAATTCACCCCTCCACTTT
CASSLPTSSYNSPLHF
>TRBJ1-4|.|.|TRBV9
TGTGCCAGCAGCCTTCGGGACTTTCTGGATGAAAAACTGTTTTTT
CASSLRDFLDEKLFF
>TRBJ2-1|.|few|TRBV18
TGTGCCAGCTCACCACCCGTCGCAGGGCCCTACAATGAGCAGTTCTTC
CASSPPVAGPYNEQFF
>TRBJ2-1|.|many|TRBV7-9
TGTGCCAGCAAGATCCGAAAGGGTAATGAGCAGTTCTTC
CASKIRKGNEQFF
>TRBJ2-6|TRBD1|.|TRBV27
TGTGCCAGCAGTTTAGCCCCTTTAGGGACAGCACATTCTGGGGCCAACGTCCTGACTTTC
CASSLAPLGTAHSGANVLTF
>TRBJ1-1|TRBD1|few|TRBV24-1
TGTGCCACCAGTGTCAGAGGACAGGGAGGCACTGAAGCTTTCTTT
CATSVRGQGGTEAFF
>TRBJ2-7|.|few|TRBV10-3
TGTGCCATCAGTGAAGTGACGGGCAAGTCATACGAGCAGTACTTC
CAISEVTGKSYEQYF
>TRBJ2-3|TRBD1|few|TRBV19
TGTGCCAGTAGTAGACGACAGATGACAGGGGGCTCGGATACGCAGTATTTT
CASSRRQMTGGSDTQYF
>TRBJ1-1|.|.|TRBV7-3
TGTGCCAGCAGCTTAGCGGGCTTTGGCGAAGCTTTCTTT
CASSLAGFGEAFF
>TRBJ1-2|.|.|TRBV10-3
TGTGCCATCAGTGAGTCGATCGGTCAGGATGGCTACACCTTC
CAISESIGQDGYTF
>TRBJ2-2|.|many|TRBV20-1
TGCAGTGCTAGGGTGGGAAACACCGGGGAGCTGTTTTTT
CSARVGNTGELFF
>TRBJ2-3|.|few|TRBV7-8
TGTGCCAGCAGCTCCAGCAGGGATACGCAGTATTTT
CASSSSRDTQYF
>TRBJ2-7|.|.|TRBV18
TGTGCCAGCGCCCTGCGCGGGGCCGGGGAGCAGTACTTC
CASALRGAGEQYF
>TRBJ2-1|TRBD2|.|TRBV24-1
TGTGCCACCGGGAGGGAAGGCAATGAGCAGTTCTTC
CATGREGNEQFF
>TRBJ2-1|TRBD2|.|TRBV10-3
TGTGCCATCAGTGGGACTAGCGGGGCGCGACCCTCCTACAATGAGCAGTTATTC
CAISGTSGARPSYNEQLF
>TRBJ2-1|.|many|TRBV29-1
TGCAGCGTTGAATTATTGGAAAATGAGCAGTTCTTC
CSVELLENEQFF
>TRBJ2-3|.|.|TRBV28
TGTGCCAGCGCCCGCGGGTGGGGCACAGATACGCAGTATTTT
CASARGWGTDTQYF
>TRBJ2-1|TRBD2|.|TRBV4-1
TGCGCCAGCAGGCTACTAGCGGCGGGGGGAAATGAGCAGTTCTTC
CASRLLAAGGNEQFF
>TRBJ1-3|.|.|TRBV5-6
TGTGCCAGCAGCACTGGACAGGGAAACACCATATATTTT
CASSTGQGNTIYF
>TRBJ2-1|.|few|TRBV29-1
TGCAGCGTAGCAGCCTTCTCCTACAATGAGCAGTTCTTC
CSVAAFSYNEQFF
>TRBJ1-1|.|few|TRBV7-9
TGTGCCAGCAGCGCCCTGGGGCGCTTGGTCGCTGAAGCTTTCTTT
CASSALGRLVAEAFF
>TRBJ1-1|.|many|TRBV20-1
TGCAGTGCCACGATTGGTGGCTATGAAGCTTTCTTT
CSATIGGYEAFF
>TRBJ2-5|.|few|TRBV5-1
TGCGCCAGCAGCCTGGACGGATATCAAGAGACCCAGTACTTC
CASSLDGYQETQYF
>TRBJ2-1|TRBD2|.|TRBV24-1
TGTGCCACCAGTGAGTCGGGGGGCGGACTAGCGGACAATGAGCAGTTCTTC
CATSESGGGLADNEQFF
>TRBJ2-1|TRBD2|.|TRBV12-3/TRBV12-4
TGTGCCAGCAGTTTAGCGGCGGGGGGGCCTTCCAATGAGCAGTTCTTC
CASSLAAGGPSNEQFF
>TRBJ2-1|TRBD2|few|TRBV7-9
TGTGCCAGCAGCTCTAGCGGCGCCCTCTCCTACAATGAGCAGTTCTTC
CASSSSGALSYNEQFF
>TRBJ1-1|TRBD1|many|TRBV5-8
TGTGCCAGCAGCCGGGGACAGGTGAACACTGAAGCTTTCTTT
CASSRGQVNTEAFF
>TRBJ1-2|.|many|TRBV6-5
TGTGCCAGCAGAGTACAGGGATCAAATTATGGCTACACCTTC
CASRVQGSNYGYTF
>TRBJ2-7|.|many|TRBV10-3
TGTGCCATCAGGTTGGACACAACCTCCTACGAGCAGTACTTC
CAIRLDTTSYEQYF
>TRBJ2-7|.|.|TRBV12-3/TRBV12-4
TGTGCCAGCAGTCACTCGGGGTTGGGGGACTACGAGCAGTACTTC
CASSHSGLGDYEQYF
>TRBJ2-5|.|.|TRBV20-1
TGCAGTGCTAGAGATAGTCGAGGGATCCAAGAGACCCAGTACTTC
CSARDSRGIQETQYF
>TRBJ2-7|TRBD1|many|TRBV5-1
TGCGCCAGCAGCAACGGACAGGGTGCCTACGAGCAGTACTTC
CASSNGQGAYEQYF
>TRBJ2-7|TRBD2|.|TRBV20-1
TGCAGTGCTAGGGGGACTAGCGGACTTTACGAGCAGTACTTC
CSARGTSGLYEQYF
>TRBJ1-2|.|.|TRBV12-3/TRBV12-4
TGTGCCAGCAGTTTAGAAAGGTTTTTCGGCTACACCTTC
CASSLERFFGYTF
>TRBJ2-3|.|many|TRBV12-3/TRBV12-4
TGTGCCAGCAGTTTCGGGGCAGGGCGCACAGATACGCAGTATTTT
CASSFGAGRTDTQYF